These T cell receptor beta chains were read from a single sample in a study of T cell responses to AZD1222 COVID-19 vaccine. Libraries were prepared by immunoSEQ multiplex PCR; TCRdb keeps only in-frame clonotypes and omits some of them. The repertoire has about 67,000 clones, around four fifths of them found once; the top ten carry under 8.5%. Sequenced here: peripheral blood, sampled 28 days after the second AZD1222 dose. The source is an adult who received the AZD1222 COVID-19 vaccine. The CDR3 runs from the conserved cysteine through the conserved F or W. The D gene is left open where the match is weak. Size is omitted from some rows. Given values are once, few, many or a class for expanded clones.

>TRBJ1-1|TRBD1|TRBV5-6|NA
TGTGCCAGCAGATTCTATAGTTCAAGGGGGCTGGTAGCTTTCTTT
CASRFYSSRGLVAFF
>TRBJ1-1|NA|TRBV7-2|NA
TGTGCCAGCAGCTTATATGGGGGAGCTTTCTTT
CASSLYGGAFF
>TRBJ1-4|TRBD1|TRBV7-2|NA
TGTGCCAGCACCACGGCGACAGGGGTTGAAAAACTGTTTTTT
CASTTATGVEKLFF
>TRBJ2-7|NA|TRBV7-2|NA
TGTGCCAGCAGCTTAGGGGTAGGGTCCTACGAGCAGTACTTC
CASSLGVGSYEQYF
>TRBJ2-3|TRBD1|TRBV30|NA
TGTGCCTGGAGTGACGGACAGGGCTACACAGATACGCAGTATTTT
CAWSDGQGYTDTQYF
>TRBJ1-4|NA|TRBV30|NA
TGTGCCTGGAGTGTGGGGGGCAGTGAGGAAAAACTGTTTTTT
CAWSVGGSEEKLFF
>TRBJ1-5|NA|TRBV6-6|NA
TGTGCCAGCAGTCAGTATAGCAATCAGCCCCAGCATTTT
CASSQYSNQPQHF
>TRBJ1-6|NA|TRBV5-1|NA
TGCGCCAGCAGCTTAGGACAGTCGGTCTCACCCCTCCACTTT
CASSLGQSVSPLHF
>TRBJ1-1|NA|TRBV9|NA
TGTGCCAGCAGCGTAGACGTAGGGCGGGGGACTGAAGCTTTCTTT
CASSVDVGRGTEAFF
>TRBJ2-1|NA|TRBV29-1|NA
TGCAGCGTTGAAGCTGACAGGGAGGGTGAGCAGTTCTTC
CSVEADREGEQFF
>TRBJ2-2|TRBD1|TRBV19|once
TGTGCCAGCACGGACAGGGGGCAGATCGGGGAGCTGTTTTTT
CASTDRGQIGELFF
>TRBJ1-3|TRBD1|TRBV5-6|NA
TGTGCCAGCAGCTTTGGCTGGACAGGACCTAGCTCTGGAAACACCATATATTTT
CASSFGWTGPSSGNTIYF
>TRBJ1-1|TRBD1|TRBV2|few
TGTGCCAGCTCAGGACAGGGACAAAAGACTGAAGCTTTCTTT
CASSGQGQKTEAFF
>TRBJ2-7|NA|TRBV6-5|once
TGTGCCAGCAGTTTGTCCAGACCGTTCTACGAGCAGTACTTC
CASSLSRPFYEQYF
>TRBJ2-3|NA|TRBV9|NA
TGTGCCAGCAGCGTAGAATCAGGGGTTTTGGATACGCAGTATTTT
CASSVESGVLDTQYF
>TRBJ1-1|TRBD1|TRBV2|NA
TGTGCCAGCAGGCACCAGGGGGTAAACACTGAAGCTTTCTTT
CASRHQGVNTEAFF
>TRBJ2-2|NA|TRBV19|NA
TGTGCCAGTAGTTACGGAGTCTCGAACACCGGGGAGCTGTTTTTT
CASSYGVSNTGELFF
>TRBJ2-7|NA|TRBV13|once
TGTGCCAGCAGCTCGGGGGGGACAGCCTACGAGCAGTACTTC
CASSSGGTAYEQYF
>TRBJ1-6|NA|TRBV2|once
TGTGCCAGCATGCCAGAGAATTCACCCCTCCACTTT
CASMPENSPLHF
>TRBJ1-3|TRBD1|TRBV5-1|NA
TGCGCCAGCAGCTCACAGGGGAATTTGGCTGGAAACACCATATATTTT
CASSSQGNLAGNTIYF
>TRBJ1-4|NA|TRBV4-1|NA
TGCGCCAGCAGCACCCGGGGAGCTGAAAAACTGTTTTTT
CASSTRGAEKLFF
>TRBJ2-5|NA|TRBV1|NA
TGCACCAGCAGCCGGGACTGCGGGGAGACCCAGTACTTC
CTSSRDCGETQYF